The 30 T cell receptor beta chains below were found in one sample sequenced in a study of tumor-infiltrating lymphocytes in primary liver carcinoma. The authors made TCR beta cDNA from around 500 ng total RNA with a constant-region primer. Three-round nested multiplex PCR performed with slightly modified ARM-PCR produced the TCR beta libraries. Running 10 cycles apiece, the first two PCR rounds relied on TRBV1-TRBV30 forward primers together with a C-beta reverse primer. TCRdb re-called the multiplex PCR reads with MiXCR, one entry per CDR3 protein. In the table there are about 21,000 distinct CDR3 sequences, about 80% of which are singletons. Total RNA and DNA came together from about 19-30 mg of bulk tissue without cell sorting. Source material: liver tumor tissue from sampling region 1. Subset given: tumor region T1, superior pole. All receptors derive from a woman under 40 with primary liver carcinoma and hepatitis B virus infection.

With respect to this clonotype: One junction end does not reproduce the germline sequence, and a read error may be involved. V is TRBV6-7 and J is TRBJ2-4; D is unclear. TRBV6-7 is labeled an ORF, and its function is uncertain. The CDR3 covers 20 residues. The CDR3 nucleotides are TGTGCTAGCAGTTACTCGTCGACGGAAATACCCGCTCGCGCCAGAAACATTCAGTACTTC. Translating gives CASSYSSTEIPARARNIQYF.

The rearrangement uses TRBV5-8 and TRBJ2-1; 9 bases match TRBD1. From germline, CDR1 is SGHTS and CDR2 YDEGEE. The CDR3 has 13 residues. CDR3 protein: CVNSVDRGNEQFF. In DNA form, the CDR3 reads TGTGTCAACAGCGTGGACAGGGGCAATGAGCAGTTCTTC.

Points on this clonotype: Mismatch with germline at one junction end may stem from a read error. V gene TRBV11-1 combines with J gene TRBJ2-2; possibly TRBD2 for D (6 bases). Germline lookup yields CDR1 SGHAT and CDR2 FQDESV (reference sequence). This CDR3 has 16 residues. The CDR3 sequence: CASSLVGGVNTGELFF. CDR3 nucleotides: TGTGCCAGTAGCTTAGTGGGGGGTGTGAACACCGGGGAGCTGTTTTTT.

This clonotype was seen more than once but under ten times. This may be a read error: a much more frequent sequence differs by one nucleotide. J is TRBJ1-1 and V is TRBV11-2; D ambiguous. Germline V CDR1 and CDR2: SGHAT, FQNNGV. The CDR3 runs 16 residues. The CDR3 protein is CTSSFDLGGRVAEAFF. Here the CDR3 DNA reads TGTACTAGCAGCTTCGATTTGGGCGGAAGAGTCGCTGAAGCTTTCTTT.

Notes on this clonotype: The conserved closing phenylalanine or tryptophan is absent in this CDR3, likely reflecting a read error. The genes are TRBV7-9 and TRBJ2-7; 7 bases agree with TRBD2. The CDR3 has 14 residues. Germline values: CDR1 SEHNR, CDR2 FQNEAQ (reference sequence). V shed 4 bases, J shed 3 bases, and the junction held 6 bases outside the gene matches. CDR3 nucleotides: TGTGCCAGCAGCTCGGGAGGCCGCTTCTACGAGCAGTACATC. It specifies CASSSGGRFYEQYI.

This sequence joins TRBV11-3 and TRBJ2-1; 13 nucleotides agree with TRBD2. CDR1 is SGHNT and CDR2 is YENEEA in the germline V gene. The CDR3 is made up of 14 amino acids. V gave up 4 bases and J gave up 10 bases; unmatched junction bases: 4. The CDR3 bases are TGTGCCAGCAGCTCTGGACTAGCGGGAGCGGAGCAGTTCTTC. This codes for CASSSGLAGAEQFF.

Points on this clonotype: At one end the junction does not follow the germline gene, possibly because of a read error. The V gene is TRBV28, the J gene TRBJ1-6, with no clear D. Germline V gene data show CDR1 as MDHEN and CDR2 as SYDVKM. CDR3 length: 14 residues. The CDR3 loop is CASSGLSGASPLYF. The CDR3 DNA reads as TGTGCCAGTAGTGGACTATCAGGAGCTTCACCCCTCTACTTT.

Concerning this clonotype itself: An end of the junction does not agree with germline; a read error may underlie this. This chain joins TRBV6-6 and TRBJ2-3; D is possibly TRBD2 (5 bases). The CDR3 has 17 amino acids. Germline V gene sequence: CDR1 MNHNY, CDR2 SVGAGI (reference sequence). The CDR3 spells CDSRSTLDRGDQIGQYF. The CDR3 DNA sequence: TGTGACAGCAGATCCACCTTAGACCGGGGAGACCAGATAGGGCAGTATTTT.

About this clonotype: Possible read error: a much larger clone is one base away. The V call is TRBV11-1, the J call TRBJ2-3; D gene unclear. Germline CDR1 reads SGHAT; CDR2 reads FQDESV (reference sequence). V lost 2 bases and J 4 bases, leaving 7 bases between the germline ends. CDR3 size: 13 residues. CDR3 nucleotide sequence: TGTGCCAGCAGCTTATCGTCCTCAGATACGCAGTATTTT. Its protein is CASSLSSSDTQYF.

The V gene is TRBV7-6, the J gene TRBJ2-3; D remains unclear. V lost 5 bases to trimming and J lost 5 bases, with 11 bases between them. CDR3 size: 13 residues. Germline-derived CDR1 and CDR2 are SGHVS and FNYEAQ. CDR3 DNA: TGTGCCAGCAGCCCCGACTGGGGAGATACGCAGTATTTT. It yields the protein CASSPDWGDTQYF.

Concerning this clonotype itself: The junction shows a germline mismatch at one end, possibly a read error. The V and J genes are TRBV5-6 and TRBJ2-7, with TRBD1 as a possible D gene (6 bases). Germline CDR1 is SGHDT and CDR2 is YYEEEE. This CDR3 is built from 14 residues. The CDR3 bases are TGTGACAGCAGCCCGGGACAATACTCCTACGGGCAGTACTTC. This sequence encodes CDSSPGQYSYGQYF.

About this clonotype: Given the absence of the conserved phenylalanine or tryptophan at the CDR3 end, a read error is likely. This sequence joins TRBV11-2 and TRBJ2-3; D is unclear. The CDR3 spans 15 residues. Germline values: CDR1 SGHAT, CDR2 FQNNGV. The CDR3 DNA reads TGTGCCAGCACCTCCTTACTCTATGGCACAGATACACAGTATTCT. Translated: CASTSLLYGTDTQYS.

This clonotype was recorded a few times. This rearrangement joins TRBV11-3 to TRBJ2-1; D is tentatively TRBD1 or TRBD2 (5 bases each). Trimming left V 0 bases short and J 0 bases short, with 12 bases between. CDR3 length: 17 amino acids. Looked up from germline, CDR1 is SGHNT and CDR2 is YENEEA. Here the CDR3 reads CASSLDLAGSSYNEQFF. CDR3 in DNA: TGTGCCAGCAGCTTAGATCTGGCAGGGAGCTCCTACAATGAGCAGTTCTTC.

This chain joins TRBV11-1 and TRBJ2-1; TRBD2 aligns across 8 bases. Germline V lookup: CDR1 SGHAT, CDR2 FQDESV (reference sequence). The CDR3 extends over 12 amino acids. Trimming at V came to 11 bases and at J to 12 bases, leaving 12 bases not matched to a gene. For the CDR3, the DNA is TGTGCCGATAGCGGGACGGGACGGAGGCAGTTCTTC. It is translated as CADSGTGRRQFF.

In its sample, this clonotype is medium-sized. The chain has TRBV29-1 and TRBJ2-7; D is unresolved. Per the germline V gene, CDR1 is SQVTM and CDR2 is ANQGSEA. Trimming stripped 7 bases from V and 3 bases from J, with 22 bases between. The CDR3 runs 15 residues. CDR3 loop: CSATGEDKDYYEQYF. In DNA, the CDR3 is TGCAGCGCCACTGGGGAAGATAAGGATTACTACGAGCAGTACTTC.

Concerning this clonotype: One end of the junction varies from germline; a read error may be responsible. The rearrangement joins TRBV11-2 to TRBJ1-6, with 7 positions matching TRBD1. Germline values: CDR1 SGHAT, CDR2 FQNNGV. CDR3 length equals 14 residues. The CDR3 DNA reads TGTGCCAGCAGGAAAGGGACAGTGGATTCACCCATCCACTTT. This codes for CASRKGTVDSPIHF.

As concerns this clonotype: Germline and junction disagree at one end, which may indicate a read error. The rearrangement uses TRBV5-4 and TRBJ2-3; 7 nucleotides match TRBD2. The germline V gene has CDR1 SGHNT and CDR2 YYREEE (reference sequence). The CDR3 is 18 amino acids. CDR3 amino acids: CGSSNPAASGRRTDTQYF. As DNA, the CDR3 is TGTGGCAGCAGTAACCCGGCGGCTAGCGGACGTCGGACAGATACGCAGTATTTT.

Regarding this clonotype: At one end, the junction sequence differs from germline, possibly due to a read error. The genes are TRBV28 and TRBJ1-5; no reliable D call. The CDR3 spans 15 residues. Germline V CDR1 and CDR2: MDHEN, SYDVKM. The CDR3 loop reads CACSQSGVSNQPQHF. The CDR3 nucleotides are TGTGCCTGCAGCCAGTCGGGAGTCAGCAATCAGCCCCAACATTTT.

The table lists this clonotype with a count of one. The chain has TRBV11-2 and TRBJ1-2; D possibly corresponds to TRBD1 (5 bases). The V gene's germline CDR1 is SGHAT and CDR2 FQNNGV. This CDR3 is 13 amino acids long. V lost 7 bases and J 8 bases, leaving 17 bases between the germline ends. CDR3 sequence reads: CASTRWGSGGYTF. The DNA of the CDR3 is TGTGCCAGCACTCGGTGGGGGAGTGGAGGCTACACCTTC.

Points on this clonotype: At one boundary the junction diverges from the germline segment, which might be a read error. The chain is built from TRBV11-2 and TRBJ2-1; D remains ambiguous. Germline V gene lookup returns CDR1 SGHAT and CDR2 FQNNGV. This CDR3 is built from 17 residues. The CDR3 DNA sequence: TGTGCCAGCAGCTTTACCTCACTGAGGAGCTCCTATAATGAGAAGTTCTTC. Translating it yields CASSFTSLRSSYNEKFF.

The chain links TRBV11-3 to TRBJ2-1, with 7 nucleotides matching TRBD2. In germline, CDR1 is SGHNT, CDR2 YENEEA. The CDR3 covers 14 residues. V was clipped by 5 bases and J by 8 bases; unmatched bases: 9. In DNA form, the CDR3 reads TGTGCCAGCAGCCTGCTGGGGGGGGGGTATGAGCAGTTCTTC. Translating gives CASSLLGGGYEQFF.

The chain has TRBV11-2 and TRBJ1-6, with D possibly being TRBD1 (6 bases). The CDR3 is 15 residues long. V was pared by 9 bases and J by 6 bases, with 18 bases between. CDR1 is SGHAT, CDR2 FQNNGV, per germline. This CDR3 is CASPVIQGTNSPLHF. CDR3 DNA sequence: TGTGCCAGTCCCGTCATCCAGGGGACTAATTCACCCCTCCACTTT.

As for this clonotype: The junction departs from the called germline gene at one end, perhaps through a read error. The CDR3 region is CSSSSTGHGFYDEQFF. CDR3 nucleotides: TGTTCCAGCAGTTCAACGGGACACGGCTTCTATGATGAGCAGTTCTTC. The chain carries TRBV11-3 and TRBJ2-1, with D perhaps TRBD1 (6 bases). The CDR3 contains 16 residues. Germline CDR1 SGHNT, CDR2 YENEEA. Full variable domain (rest looked up from reference TRBV11-3 and TRBJ2-1): EAGVVQSPRYKIIEKKQPVAFWCNPISGHNTLYWYLQNLGQGPELLIRYENEEAVDDSQLPKDRFSAERLKGVDSTLKIQPAELGDSAVYLCSSSSTGHGFYDEQFFGPGTRLTVL.

This clonotype was seen more than once but under ten times. The rearrangement uses TRBV4-1 and TRBJ1-1, with 7 bases aligning to TRBD1. The germline CDR1 and CDR2 sequences are MGHRA and YSYEKL. This CDR3 is 16 amino acids long. V trimming: 1 base; J trimming: 5 bases; junction bases outside the gene matches: 10. The chain's CDR3 is CASSQVLDRERTEAFF. CDR3 coding DNA: TGCGCCAGCAGCCAAGTTCTTGACAGGGAGCGAACTGAAGCTTTCTTT.

The chain links TRBV9 to TRBJ2-1, with 9 bases lining up with TRBD2. The CDR3 consists of 16 residues. Germline CDR1 is SGDLS and CDR2 is YYNGEE. With 3 bases clipped from V and 8 bases from J, the junction kept 12 bases outside the gene matches. The CDR3 sequence: CASSAPLREGFYEQFF. The CDR3 nucleotides are TGTGCCAGCAGCGCCCCTCTGCGGGAGGGTTTCTATGAGCAGTTCTTC.

This chain links TRBV29-1 with TRBJ2-5; D may be TRBD1 or TRBD2 (6 bases each). V was cut by 3 bases and J by 5 bases, with 19 bases left in between. There are 15 residues in the CDR3. CDR1 SQVTM and CDR2 ANQGSEA come from the germline V gene. The CDR3 sequence is CSVDTGRGVTETQYF. The CDR3 region has the DNA TGCAGCGTTGATACCGGAAGGGGGGTGACGGAGACCCAGTACTTC. The whole variable domain, remainder taken from reference TRBV29-1 and TRBJ2-5, is SAVISQKPSRDICQRGTSLTIQCQVDSQVTMMFWYRQQPGQSLTLIATANQGSEATYESGFVIDKFPISRPNLTFSTLTVSNMSPEDSSIYLCSVDTGRGVTETQYFGPGTRLLVL.

This clonotype was found a few times. At one of its ends the junction is not consistent with the germline gene, which may arise from a read error. The V call is TRBV11-1, the J call TRBJ2-5; no reliable D call. There are 14 residues in the CDR3. Germline V lookup: CDR1 SGHAT, CDR2 FQDESV (reference sequence). The CDR3 is CVSSLAEREETQYF. The CDR3 bases are TGTGTCAGCAGCTTGGCAGAGCGCGAAGAGACCCAGTACTTC. Together with reference TRBV11-1 and TRBJ2-5, the CDR3 gives the full variable domain: EAEVAQSPRYKITEKSQAVAFWCDPISGHATLYWYRQILGQGPELLVQFQDESVVDDSQLPKDRFSAERLKGVDSTLKIQPAELGDSAMYLCVSSLAEREETQYFGPGTRLLVL.

As regards this clonotype: Likely a read error: the CDR3 ends without its conserved phenylalanine or tryptophan. This rearrangement joins TRBV11-2 to TRBJ2-5; TRBD2 aligns across 12 bases. The CDR3 has 17 residues. Germline values: CDR1 SGHAT, CDR2 FQNNGV. CDR3 DNA sequence: TGTGCCATCAGCTTAGAGTTAGGACTAGCGGGAAGGGAGACCCAGTACATC. It codes for CAISLELGLAGRETQYI.

In the case of this clonotype: Germline and junction disagree at one end, which may indicate a read error. This sequence joins TRBV11-2 and TRBJ1-1, with TRBD1 identical over 8 bases. Germline loops: CDR1 SGHAT, CDR2 FQNNGV. The CDR3 loop spans 14 amino acids. The CDR3: CTSRYTGGRAEAFF. In DNA form, the CDR3 reads TGTACCAGCAGATATACAGGGGGGAGGGCTGAGGCCTTCTTT.

This clonotype was counted between two and nine times. The chain combines TRBV7-2 with TRBJ2-7, with 7 positions matching TRBD1. Germline CDR1 is SGHTA and CDR2 is FQGNSA. The CDR3 has 15 residues. The V and J ends lost 1 base and 1 base, in that order; junction bases with no gene match: 4. The CDR3 loop reads CASSLGGTVSYEQYF. The CDR3 bases are TGTGCCAGCAGCTTAGGTGGGACAGTATCCTACGAGCAGTACTTC.